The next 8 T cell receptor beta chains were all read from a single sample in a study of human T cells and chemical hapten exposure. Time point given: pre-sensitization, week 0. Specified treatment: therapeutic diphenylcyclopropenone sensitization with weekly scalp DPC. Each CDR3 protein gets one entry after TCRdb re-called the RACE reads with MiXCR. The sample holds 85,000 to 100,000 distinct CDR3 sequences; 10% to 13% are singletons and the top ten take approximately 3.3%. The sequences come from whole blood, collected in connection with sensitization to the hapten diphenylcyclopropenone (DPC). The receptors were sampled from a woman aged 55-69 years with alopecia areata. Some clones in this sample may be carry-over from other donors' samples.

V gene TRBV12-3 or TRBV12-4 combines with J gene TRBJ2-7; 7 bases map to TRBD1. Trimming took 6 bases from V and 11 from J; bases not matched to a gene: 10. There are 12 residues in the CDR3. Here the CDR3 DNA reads TGTGCCAGCAGCTCCGGGACAGCCTCGGAGTACTTC. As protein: CASSSGTASEYF.

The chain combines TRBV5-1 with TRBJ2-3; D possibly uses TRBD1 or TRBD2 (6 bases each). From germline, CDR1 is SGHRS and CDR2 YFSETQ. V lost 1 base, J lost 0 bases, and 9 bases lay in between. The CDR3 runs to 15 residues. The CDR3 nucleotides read TGCGCCAGCAGCTTGTGGGGGGCGAGCACAGATACGCAGTATTTT. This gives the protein CASSLWGASTDTQYF.

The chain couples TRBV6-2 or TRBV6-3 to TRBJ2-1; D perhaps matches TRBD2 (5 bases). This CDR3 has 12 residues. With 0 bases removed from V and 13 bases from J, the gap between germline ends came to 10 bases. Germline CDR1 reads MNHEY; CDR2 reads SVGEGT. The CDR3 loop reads CASSYSKGDQFF. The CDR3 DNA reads TGTGCCAGCAGTTACTCGAAGGGAGACCAGTTCTTC.

The CDR3 region is CASSYRDRGTDTQYF. The CDR3 coding sequence is TGCGCCAGCAGCTACCGGGACAGGGGCACAGATACGCAGTATTTT. V and J are TRBV5-1 and TRBJ2-3; 9 nucleotides line up with TRBD1. This CDR3 comprises 15 residues. V shed 3 bases and J 1 base; nucleotides not matched to a gene: 3. CDR1 SGHRS and CDR2 YFSETQ come from the germline V gene. The full variable domain, completed using reference TRBV5-1 and TRBJ2-3, is KAGVTQTPRYLIKTRGQQVTLSCSPISGHRSVSWYQQTPGQGLQFLFEYFSETQRNKGNFPGRFSGRQFSNSRSEMNVSTLELGDSALYLCASSYRDRGTDTQYFGPGTRLTVL.

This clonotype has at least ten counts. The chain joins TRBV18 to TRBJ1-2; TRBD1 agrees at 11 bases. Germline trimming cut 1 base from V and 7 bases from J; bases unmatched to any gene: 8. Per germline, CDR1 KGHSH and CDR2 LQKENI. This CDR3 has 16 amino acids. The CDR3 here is CASSPLGQGASGGYTF. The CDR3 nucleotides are TGTGCCAGCTCACCACTAGGACAGGGGGCGTCCGGTGGCTACACCTTC. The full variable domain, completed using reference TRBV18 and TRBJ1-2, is NAGVMQNPRHLVRRRGQEARLRCSPMKGHSHVYWYRQLPEEGLKFMVYLQKENIIDESGMPKERFSAEFPKEGPSILRIQQVVRGDSAAYFCASSPLGQGASGGYTFGSGTRLTVV.

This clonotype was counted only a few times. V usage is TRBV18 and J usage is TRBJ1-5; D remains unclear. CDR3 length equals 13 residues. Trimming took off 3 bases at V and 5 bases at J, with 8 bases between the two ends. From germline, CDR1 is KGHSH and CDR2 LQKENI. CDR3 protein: CASSPDGDQPQHF. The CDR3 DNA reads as TGTGCCAGCTCACCTGACGGAGATCAGCCCCAGCATTTT.

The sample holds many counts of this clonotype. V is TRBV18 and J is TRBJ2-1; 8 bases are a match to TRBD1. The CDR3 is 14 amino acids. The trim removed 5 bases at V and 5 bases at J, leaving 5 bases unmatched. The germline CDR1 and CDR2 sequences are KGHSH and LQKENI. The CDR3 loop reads CASSERQGNNEQFF. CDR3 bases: TGTGCCAGCTCAGAAAGACAGGGGAACAATGAGCAGTTCTTC.

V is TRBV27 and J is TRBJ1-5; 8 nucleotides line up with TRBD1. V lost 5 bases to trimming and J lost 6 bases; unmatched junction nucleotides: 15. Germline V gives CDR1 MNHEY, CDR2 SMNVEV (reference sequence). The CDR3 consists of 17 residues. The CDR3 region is CASSITQTGATLQPQHF. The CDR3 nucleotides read TGTGCCAGCAGTATAACCCAGACAGGGGCAACTCTTCAGCCCCAGCATTTT.